This T cell receptor beta chain was identified during a study of molecular identifiers for immune sequencing clone quantification. Sorting captured naive CD8 T cells as CD8+CD4-CCR7+CD45RA+. In TCRdb, the PCR reads were re-called with MiXCR into one record per CDR3 protein. Among roughly 630,000 distinct CDR3 sequences listed, roughly 25% were seen once. The receptor comes from a human donor in good health. Some libraries in this study had Jurkat cell RNA spiked in. The sequenced material came from naive CD8+ T cells from blood, with Jurkat cell RNA spiked in. The subset here: FACS-sorted CD8+CD4-CCR7+CD45RA+ naive T cells.

This CDR3 reads CASNLNNPGQTYNEQFF. In nucleotides, the CDR3 is TGCGCCAGCAACTTGAACAACCCGGGACAGACTTACAATGAGCAGTTCTTC. The J gene is TRBJ2-1, the V gene TRBV23-1, with 7 positions matching TRBD1. TRBV23-1 is flagged as an ORF with uncertain function. Losses at the gene ends were 7 bases for V and 4 bases for J; bases not matched to a gene: 16. There are 17 residues in the CDR3.